These T cell receptor beta chains were read from a single sample in a study of blood T cell repertoires in COVID-19. TCRdb's table, derived via immunoSEQ multiplex PCR, lists solely in-frame clones and lacks some. The sample holds over 250,000 clones, over 70% seen once. The sequenced material came from peripheral blood. The source is a woman in her 70s with COVID-19, enrolled during active disease. Each CDR3 is given with its conserved first and last residue. A D gene is named only where the DNA matches it firmly. Some rows mark clone size as missing; the rest say once, few, many or name a class of expanded clone.

j_gene: TRBJ1-4
d_gene: -
abundance: -
v_gene: TRBV9
CDR3nt: TGTGCCAGCAGCGTCGGGACTGTAAATGAAAAACTGTTTTTT
CDR3aa: CASSVGTVNEKLFF

j_gene: TRBJ1-3
d_gene: -
abundance: -
v_gene: TRBV19
CDR3nt: TGTGCCACCTCTAGGCAAGTCAGAAACACCATATATTTT
CDR3aa: CATSRQVRNTIYF

j_gene: TRBJ2-7
d_gene: -
abundance: -
v_gene: TRBV4-1
CDR3nt: TGCGCCAGCAGCAGCACTACACGGCAGTACTTC
CDR3aa: CASSSTTRQYF

j_gene: TRBJ2-7
d_gene: -
abundance: -
v_gene: TRBV9
CDR3nt: TGTGCCAGCGGACTCTTAGACAGGTCCTACGAGCAGTACTTC
CDR3aa: CASGLLDRSYEQYF

j_gene: TRBJ2-3
d_gene: -
abundance: -
v_gene: TRBV19
CDR3nt: TGTGCCAGTACTCGGAGGGGCACAGATACGCAGTATTTT
CDR3aa: CASTRRGTDTQYF

j_gene: TRBJ2-7
d_gene: -
abundance: once
v_gene: TRBV1
CDR3nt: TGCACCAGCAGCCGAGAAGGACTAGACTGCTCCTACGAGCAGTACTTC
CDR3aa: CTSSREGLDCSYEQYF

j_gene: TRBJ1-4
d_gene: TRBD1
abundance: -
v_gene: TRBV5-1
CDR3nt: TGCGCCAGCAGCCGGGACAGGACTAATGAAAAACTGTTTTTT
CDR3aa: CASSRDRTNEKLFF

j_gene: TRBJ2-3
d_gene: -
abundance: -
v_gene: TRBV29-1
CDR3nt: TGCAGCGTTGATCCCCAGGGGACAGATACGCAGTATTTT
CDR3aa: CSVDPQGTDTQYF

j_gene: TRBJ1-2
d_gene: -
abundance: -
v_gene: TRBV19
CDR3nt: TGTGCCAGTAGTATCGGTGGGCCCTATGGCTACACCTTC
CDR3aa: CASSIGGPYGYTF

j_gene: TRBJ2-7
d_gene: -
abundance: -
v_gene: TRBV28
CDR3nt: TGTGCCAGCAGTTTATACACCTCGGGTGAGCAGTACTTC
CDR3aa: CASSLYTSGEQYF

j_gene: TRBJ1-2
d_gene: TRBD1
abundance: -
v_gene: TRBV6-4
CDR3nt: TGTGCCAGCAGGCCAGAACAGGGGAGCTATGGCTACACCTTC
CDR3aa: CASRPEQGSYGYTF

j_gene: TRBJ1-6
d_gene: -
abundance: -
v_gene: TRBV28
CDR3nt: TGTGCCATCGCACCTGGGGGGTCTTATAATTCACCCCTCCACTTT
CDR3aa: CAIAPGGSYNSPLHF

j_gene: TRBJ2-7
d_gene: -
abundance: -
v_gene: TRBV6-1
CDR3nt: TGTGCCAGCAGTGAATTTCCGGGACACACCTACGAGCAGTACTTC
CDR3aa: CASSEFPGHTYEQYF

j_gene: TRBJ2-1
d_gene: TRBD2
abundance: -
v_gene: TRBV19
CDR3nt: TGTGCCAGTAGTTCGTCCGGGACTAGCGGGATCTATGAGCAGTTCTTC
CDR3aa: CASSSSGTSGIYEQFF

j_gene: TRBJ1-5
d_gene: -
abundance: once
v_gene: TRBV4-1
CDR3nt: TGCGCCAGCAGCTACTATGTGGACAGCCCAAATCAGTCCCAGCATTTT
CDR3aa: CASSYYVDSPNQSQHF

j_gene: TRBJ2-5
d_gene: TRBD2
abundance: once
v_gene: TRBV7-9
CDR3nt: TGTGCCAGCAGCTATAGGACTAGCGGGAAAGTATGGGACCTGGAGACCCAGTACTTC
CDR3aa: CASSYRTSGKVWDLETQYF

j_gene: TRBJ2-3
d_gene: TRBD2
abundance: -
v_gene: TRBV7-3
CDR3nt: TGTGCCAGCAGCTTAACTAGCGGGAGCAGAGATACGCAGTATTTT
CDR3aa: CASSLTSGSRDTQYF

j_gene: TRBJ2-7
d_gene: TRBD1
abundance: -
v_gene: TRBV6-5
CDR3nt: TGTGCCAGCATGCCTCTAGGACAGGGTGTACACGAGCAGTACTTC
CDR3aa: CASMPLGQGVHEQYF

j_gene: TRBJ1-3
d_gene: -
abundance: -
v_gene: TRBV3-1/TRBV3-2
CDR3nt: TGTGCCAGCAGCCAAGAGGGGGGGCTTTGGGGAAACACCATATATTTT
CDR3aa: CASSQEGGLWGNTIYF

j_gene: TRBJ2-2
d_gene: -
abundance: -
v_gene: TRBV18
CDR3nt: TGTGCCAGCTCAGACGAGGGTTTTGTCACCGGGGAGCTGTTTTTT
CDR3aa: CASSDEGFVTGELFF

j_gene: TRBJ1-6
d_gene: -
abundance: -
v_gene: TRBV30
CDR3nt: TGTGCCTGGGGAAAGGAAAAGGGGTCCTTTTTGACCCTCCACTTT
CDR3aa: CAWGKEKGSFLTLHF

j_gene: TRBJ1-4
d_gene: TRBD1
abundance: -
v_gene: TRBV30
CDR3nt: TGTGCCTGGAGGATACAGGGGAATGAAAAACTGTTTTTT
CDR3aa: CAWRIQGNEKLFF

j_gene: TRBJ1-6
d_gene: -
abundance: many
v_gene: TRBV28
CDR3nt: TGTGCCAGCAGTACCACAGGGTCCACCCTCCACTTT
CDR3aa: CASSTTGSTLHF

j_gene: TRBJ1-2
d_gene: TRBD1
abundance: -
v_gene: TRBV7-6
CDR3nt: TGTGCCAGCAGCTCGGGACAGGATGCTGGCTACACCTTC
CDR3aa: CASSSGQDAGYTF

j_gene: TRBJ1-5
d_gene: -
abundance: -
v_gene: TRBV19
CDR3nt: TGTGCCAGTAGTATAGATAGTCAGCCCCAGCATTTT
CDR3aa: CASSIDSQPQHF

j_gene: TRBJ1-5
d_gene: -
abundance: -
v_gene: TRBV19
CDR3nt: TGTGCCAGTAGTATAGTGGGAGGATATAGCAATCAGCCCCAGCATTTT
CDR3aa: CASSIVGGYSNQPQHF

j_gene: TRBJ1-1
d_gene: TRBD1
abundance: once
v_gene: TRBV4-3
CDR3nt: TGCGCCAGCAGCCAAGGACAGGGGCGAGGCACTGAAGCTTTCTTT
CDR3aa: CASSQGQGRGTEAFF

j_gene: TRBJ2-3
d_gene: -
abundance: -
v_gene: TRBV12-3/TRBV12-4
CDR3nt: TGTGCCGGCGCATCGGGGGATACGCAGTATTTT
CDR3aa: CAGASGDTQYF

j_gene: TRBJ2-1
d_gene: -
abundance: once
v_gene: TRBV3-1/TRBV3-2
CDR3nt: TGTGCCAGCAGCTCTCATTGGAGGGCCGCCTACAATGAGCAGTTCTTC
CDR3aa: CASSSHWRAAYNEQFF

j_gene: TRBJ1-3
d_gene: -
abundance: -
v_gene: TRBV20-1
CDR3nt: TGCAGTGCTAGTCGCGACAGCTCTGGAAACACCATATATTTT
CDR3aa: CSASRDSSGNTIYF

j_gene: TRBJ2-7
d_gene: TRBD2
abundance: -
v_gene: TRBV7-8
CDR3nt: TGTGCCAGCACCCATGCCGGGACTAGCTACGAGCAGTACTTC
CDR3aa: CASTHAGTSYEQYF

j_gene: TRBJ1-6
d_gene: -
abundance: -
v_gene: TRBV4-2
CDR3nt: TGTGCCAGCAGCCAAGAAACGGACAGAGGTTTCTCACCCCTCCACTTT
CDR3aa: CASSQETDRGFSPLHF

j_gene: TRBJ1-2
d_gene: TRBD1
abundance: -
v_gene: TRBV7-6
CDR3nt: TGTGCCAGCAGCGCCTCGACAGGGGGTGCTGATGGCTACACCTTC
CDR3aa: CASSASTGGADGYTF

j_gene: TRBJ2-3
d_gene: -
abundance: -
v_gene: TRBV9
CDR3nt: TGTGCCAGCAGCTCTGACCGGGGCACAGATACGCAGTATTTT
CDR3aa: CASSSDRGTDTQYF

j_gene: TRBJ2-3
d_gene: -
abundance: -
v_gene: TRBV19
CDR3nt: TGTGCCAGTAGTATAGAGTCTAGCACAGATACGCAGTATTTT
CDR3aa: CASSIESSTDTQYF

j_gene: TRBJ1-1
d_gene: -
abundance: -
v_gene: TRBV7-9
CDR3nt: TGTGCCAGCAGCTCCACCGGGACACGGACCAACACTGAAGCTTTCTTT
CDR3aa: CASSSTGTRTNTEAFF

j_gene: TRBJ2-1
d_gene: TRBD2
abundance: -
v_gene: TRBV10-2
CDR3nt: TGCGCCAGCAGTGACTCCCAGCGGGGAGTTAACAATGAGCAGTTCTTC
CDR3aa: CASSDSQRGVNNEQFF

j_gene: TRBJ1-2
d_gene: -
abundance: -
v_gene: TRBV19
CDR3nt: TGTGCCAGTAGGGCCGGGACAAATATTAACTATGGCTACACCTTC
CDR3aa: CASRAGTNINYGYTF

j_gene: TRBJ2-7
d_gene: -
abundance: -
v_gene: TRBV20-1
CDR3nt: TGCAGTGCTAGTGGCCCCAGGGGGCGGGAGCAATACGAGCAGTACTTC
CDR3aa: CSASGPRGREQYEQYF

j_gene: TRBJ1-2
d_gene: -
abundance: -
v_gene: TRBV27
CDR3nt: TGTGCCAGCAGGCCCCGGGTAGGTGGCTCGCTTAACTATGGCTACACCTTC
CDR3aa: CASRPRVGGSLNYGYTF

j_gene: TRBJ1-6
d_gene: -
abundance: -
v_gene: TRBV4-1
CDR3nt: TGCGCCAGCAGCCAAGATCGGAGGGCGGACACGCCCCTCCACTTT
CDR3aa: CASSQDRRADTPLHF

j_gene: TRBJ1-1
d_gene: -
abundance: -
v_gene: TRBV6-5
CDR3nt: TGTGCCAGCAGGCCTCGGGGAACTGAAGCTTTCTTT
CDR3aa: CASRPRGTEAFF

j_gene: TRBJ2-5
d_gene: TRBD1
abundance: -
v_gene: TRBV27
CDR3nt: TGTGCCAGCAGTTTATGGGGACAGAAACAAGAGACCCAGTACTTC
CDR3aa: CASSLWGQKQETQYF

j_gene: TRBJ2-1
d_gene: TRBD2
abundance: -
v_gene: TRBV5-1
CDR3nt: TGCGCCAGCAGGTTACTAGCGGGAGGGCACAATGAGCAGTTCTTC
CDR3aa: CASRLLAGGHNEQFF

j_gene: TRBJ1-6
d_gene: -
abundance: -
v_gene: TRBV9
CDR3nt: TGTGCCAGCAGCGTGAGTTTAGATAATTCACCCCTCCACTTT
CDR3aa: CASSVSLDNSPLHF

j_gene: TRBJ1-5
d_gene: -
abundance: -
v_gene: TRBV6-5
CDR3nt: TGTGCCACCCACAGGGATAGCAATCAGCCCCAGCATTTT
CDR3aa: CATHRDSNQPQHF

j_gene: TRBJ2-3
d_gene: TRBD1
abundance: once
v_gene: TRBV10-3
CDR3nt: TGTGCCATCGGGACAGGGCCAGATACGCAGTATTTT
CDR3aa: CAIGTGPDTQYF

j_gene: TRBJ2-1
d_gene: TRBD1
abundance: few
v_gene: TRBV19
CDR3nt: TGTGCCAGTGAGACCGGGACAGGGCTAAATGAGCAGTTCTTC
CDR3aa: CASETGTGLNEQFF

j_gene: TRBJ2-1
d_gene: TRBD2
abundance: -
v_gene: TRBV5-1
CDR3nt: TGCGCCAGCAGCCGGTCGCTAGCGGGAGACGGTGAGCAGTTCTTC
CDR3aa: CASSRSLAGDGEQFF

j_gene: TRBJ2-7
d_gene: TRBD1
abundance: -
v_gene: TRBV28
CDR3nt: TGTGCCAGCAGTCCGTGGGACAGAAGCTCCTACGAGCAGTACTTC
CDR3aa: CASSPWDRSSYEQYF

j_gene: TRBJ2-7
d_gene: TRBD1
abundance: -
v_gene: TRBV18
CDR3nt: TGTGCCAGCTCACCCGGGACAGAGTTCGACGAGCAGTACTTC
CDR3aa: CASSPGTEFDEQYF

j_gene: TRBJ2-3
d_gene: TRBD2
abundance: -
v_gene: TRBV10-3
CDR3nt: TGTGCCATCAAAATGAGCGGGAGTATAGATACGCAGTATTTT
CDR3aa: CAIKMSGSIDTQYF

j_gene: TRBJ2-3
d_gene: -
abundance: -
v_gene: TRBV19
CDR3nt: TGTGCCAGTACCTGGGGGGACAGCCGCACAGATACGCAGTATTTT
CDR3aa: CASTWGDSRTDTQYF

j_gene: TRBJ1-2
d_gene: -
abundance: -
v_gene: TRBV6-5
CDR3nt: TGTGCCAGCAGATCAGGGGCCCACTATGGCTACACCTTC
CDR3aa: CASRSGAHYGYTF

j_gene: TRBJ1-1
d_gene: TRBD1
abundance: few
v_gene: TRBV11-3
CDR3nt: TGTGCCAGCAGCACCAGGGGGCTTAACACTGAAGCTTTCTTT
CDR3aa: CASSTRGLNTEAFF

j_gene: TRBJ1-1
d_gene: TRBD1
abundance: -
v_gene: TRBV12-3/TRBV12-4
CDR3nt: TGTGCCAGCAGTTTAGGGACAGGGGAGGGGGCTTTCTTT
CDR3aa: CASSLGTGEGAFF

j_gene: TRBJ2-4
d_gene: -
abundance: -
v_gene: TRBV5-4
CDR3nt: TGTGCCAGCAGCCCCAGTCTAGCCAAAAACATTCAGTACTTC
CDR3aa: CASSPSLAKNIQYF

j_gene: TRBJ2-1
d_gene: TRBD2
abundance: -
v_gene: TRBV27
CDR3nt: TGTGCCAGCAGTTTCCAGCGGGAACACAATGAGCAGTTCTTC
CDR3aa: CASSFQREHNEQFF

j_gene: TRBJ2-5
d_gene: -
abundance: -
v_gene: TRBV21-1
CDR3nt: TGTGCCAGCAGCAAAGTGGCGGGGTCTCAAGAGACCCAGTACTTC
CDR3aa: CASSKVAGSQETQYF